A selection of T cell receptor beta chains follows, all from one sample in a study of blood T cell repertoires in COVID-19. Some clones are missing from TCRdb's copy, which holds only in-frame ones; the method was immunoSEQ multiplex PCR. The sample lists around 340,000 clones; around 83% were seen once. The sample comprised peripheral blood. Receptors were obtained from a man aged 25 to 45 with active or convalescent COVID-19. Both conserved end residues are part of each CDR3. The D gene is left open where the match is weak. Rows give clone size only sometimes, using once, few, many, or a class for an expanded clone.

J: TRBJ2-5
D: TRBD1
size: NA
V: TRBV28
CDR3: CASGDSPETQYF
DNA: TGTGCCAGCGGGGACAGTCCGGAGACCCAGTACTTC

J: TRBJ1-1
D: TRBD1
size: NA
V: TRBV27
CDR3: CASSLTGQGSTEAFF
DNA: TGTGCCAGCAGCCTAACCGGACAGGGAAGCACTGAAGCTTTCTTT

J: TRBJ2-5
D: TRBD2
size: NA
V: TRBV2
CDR3: CASSPGTSRIETQYF
DNA: TGTGCCAGCAGTCCGGGGACTAGCAGAATAGAGACCCAGTACTTC

J: TRBJ2-7
D: NA
size: once
V: TRBV5-6
CDR3: CASSPKTVRGYEQYF
DNA: TGTGCCAGCAGCCCGAAAACGGTCCGCGGGTACGAGCAGTACTTC

J: TRBJ2-3
D: NA
size: NA
V: TRBV5-1
CDR3: CASSLDVGSEDTQYF
DNA: TGCGCCAGCAGCTTGGACGTAGGTAGCGAAGATACGCAGTATTTT

J: TRBJ2-1
D: NA
size: NA
V: TRBV6-5
CDR3: CASSYDSYSYNEQFF
DNA: TGTGCCAGCAGTTACGACAGCTACTCCTACAATGAGCAGTTCTTC

J: TRBJ2-5
D: NA
size: NA
V: TRBV18
CDR3: CASSPRSQETQYF
DNA: TGTGCCAGCTCACCCCGGTCCCAAGAGACCCAGTACTTC

J: TRBJ2-3
D: TRBD2
size: NA
V: TRBV25-1
CDR3: CASTPASGGAADTQYF
DNA: TGTGCCAGCACCCCCGCCAGCGGGGGGGCAGCGGATACGCAGTATTTT

J: TRBJ2-7
D: NA
size: NA
V: TRBV20-1
CDR3: CSASRFRYEYEQYF
DNA: TGCAGTGCTAGTAGATTTAGATACGAATACGAGCAGTACTTC

J: TRBJ1-4
D: NA
size: NA
V: TRBV6-1
CDR3: CASSEALLVEKLFF
DNA: TGTGCCAGCAGTGAAGCACTGCTAGTTGAAAAACTGTTTTTT

J: TRBJ1-1
D: NA
size: NA
V: TRBV5-1
CDR3: CASSRGQGVHTEAFF
DNA: TGCGCCAGCAGTCGAGGACAAGGGGTACACACTGAAGCTTTCTTT

J: TRBJ2-2
D: TRBD2
size: NA
V: TRBV7-3
CDR3: CASSPMGGSVTGELFF
DNA: TGTGCCAGCAGCCCAATGGGGGGGAGCGTCACCGGGGAGCTGTTTTTT

J: TRBJ2-7
D: TRBD2
size: few
V: TRBV7-9
CDR3: CASSRTSGRTSYEQYF
DNA: TGTGCCAGCAGTCGGACTAGCGGGAGAACCTCCTACGAGCAGTACTTC

J: TRBJ2-1
D: NA
size: few
V: TRBV29-1
CDR3: CSVGTLYNEQFF
DNA: TGCAGCGTTGGGACTCTTTACAATGAGCAGTTCTTC

J: TRBJ2-7
D: NA
size: NA
V: TRBV5-1
CDR3: CASSANGQPEQYF
DNA: TGCGCCAGCAGCGCCAACGGACAGCCCGAGCAGTACTTC

J: TRBJ2-7
D: NA
size: NA
V: TRBV19
CDR3: CASSRSSYEQYF
DNA: TGTGCCAGTAGTCGTTCCTCCTACGAGCAGTACTTC

J: TRBJ2-7
D: NA
size: NA
V: TRBV27
CDR3: CASSASSYEQYF
DNA: TGTGCCAGCAGTGCTAGCTCCTACGAGCAGTACTTC

J: TRBJ2-7
D: TRBD1
size: NA
V: TRBV7-8
CDR3: CASSPARDRRTYEQYF
DNA: TGTGCCAGCAGCCCTGCCCGGGACAGGAGAACCTACGAGCAGTACTTC

J: TRBJ2-1
D: TRBD2
size: NA
V: TRBV24-1
CDR3: CATSDPRLAGNEQFF
DNA: TGTGCCACCAGTGACCCCCGACTAGCGGGCAATGAGCAGTTCTTC

J: TRBJ1-4
D: TRBD1
size: NA
V: TRBV28
CDR3: CAIRQGLEGLVFF
DNA: TGTGCCATCAGACAGGGCCTCGAGGGTCTGGTGTTTTTT

J: TRBJ1-1
D: NA
size: NA
V: TRBV19
CDR3: CASSIVAGTEAFF
DNA: TGTGCCAGTAGTATAGTGGCCGGGACTGAAGCTTTCTTT

J: TRBJ1-4
D: TRBD1
size: NA
V: TRBV3-1/TRBV3-2
CDR3: CASSPSRDRVGDEKLFF
DNA: TGTGCCAGCAGCCCGTCCCGGGACAGGGTAGGGGATGAAAAACTGTTTTTT

J: TRBJ2-1
D: TRBD1
size: NA
V: TRBV29-1
CDR3: CSVVSTGQGWTYNEQFF
DNA: TGCAGCGTTGTTTCGACGGGACAGGGGTGGACCTACAATGAGCAGTTCTTC

J: TRBJ1-2
D: TRBD1
size: NA
V: TRBV4-3
CDR3: CASSQETGRTNYGYTF
DNA: TGCGCCAGCAGCCAAGAGACAGGGCGAACTAACTATGGCTACACCTTC

J: TRBJ2-1
D: TRBD2
size: NA
V: TRBV4-1
CDR3: CASSQVASGRVIGEQFF
DNA: TGCGCCAGCAGCCAAGTCGCTAGCGGGAGGGTCATAGGTGAGCAGTTCTTC

J: TRBJ2-3
D: NA
size: NA
V: TRBV9
CDR3: CASSVGPSTDTQYF
DNA: TGTGCCAGCAGCGTAGGGCCTAGCACAGATACGCAGTATTTT

J: TRBJ1-1
D: NA
size: NA
V: TRBV11-3
CDR3: CASSLDRGAEAFF
DNA: TGTGCCAGCAGCTTAGATCGGGGTGCCGAAGCTTTCTTT

J: TRBJ1-6
D: NA
size: NA
V: TRBV19
CDR3: CASSSPGYNSPLHF
DNA: TGTGCCAGTAGTAGCCCCGGGTACAATTCACCCCTCCACTTT

J: TRBJ2-2
D: TRBD1
size: NA
V: TRBV15
CDR3: CATSKDRGPGGELFF
DNA: TGTGCCACCAGCAAGGACAGGGGGCCTGGCGGGGAGCTGTTTTTT

J: TRBJ2-3
D: TRBD1
size: NA
V: TRBV30
CDR3: CAWSVQGFPDTQYF
DNA: TGTGCCTGGAGTGTACAGGGGTTCCCAGATACGCAGTATTTT

J: TRBJ2-6
D: NA
size: NA
V: TRBV6-5
CDR3: CASAGSNGANVLTF
DNA: TGTGCCAGCGCGGGTTCTAACGGGGCCAACGTCCTGACTTTC

J: TRBJ1-6
D: NA
size: once
V: TRBV4-2
CDR3: CASSQKPLGPVLNNSPLHF
DNA: TGTGCCAGCAGCCAAAAACCCCTGGGCCCCGTCTTGAATAATTCACCCCTCCACTTT

J: TRBJ2-7
D: NA
size: NA
V: TRBV11-2
CDR3: CASSSNYEQYF
DNA: TGTGCCAGCAGCTCCAACTACGAGCAGTACTTC

J: TRBJ1-1
D: NA
size: NA
V: TRBV14
CDR3: CASSQARAGTEAFF
DNA: TGTGCCAGCAGCCAGGCCCGGGCGGGCACTGAAGCTTTCTTT

J: TRBJ2-5
D: TRBD2
size: NA
V: TRBV16
CDR3: CASSHVGGGRGETQYF
DNA: TGTGCCAGCAGCCATGTCGGTGGCGGGAGGGGAGAGACCCAGTACTTC

J: TRBJ2-5
D: NA
size: NA
V: TRBV10-3
CDR3: CAIRAGTSQFQETQYF
DNA: TGTGCCATCAGGGCCGGGACTTCCCAATTCCAAGAGACCCAGTACTTC

J: TRBJ1-1
D: TRBD1
size: NA
V: TRBV7-2
CDR3: CASSSESGTGAEAFF
DNA: TGTGCCAGCAGCTCCGAAAGTGGGACAGGGGCTGAAGCTTTCTTT

J: TRBJ1-1
D: NA
size: NA
V: TRBV5-5
CDR3: CASSFSPAMNTEAFF
DNA: TGTGCCAGCAGCTTCTCCCCCGCTATGAACACTGAAGCTTTCTTT

J: TRBJ1-1
D: TRBD1
size: NA
V: TRBV5-5
CDR3: CASSLDPGTGNTEAFF
DNA: TGTGCCAGCAGCTTGGATCCAGGGACAGGTAACACTGAAGCTTTCTTT

J: TRBJ2-1
D: NA
size: NA
V: TRBV28
CDR3: CASKVAGSYNEQFF
DNA: TGTGCCAGCAAAGTGGCGGGATCCTACAATGAGCAGTTCTTC

J: TRBJ1-5
D: NA
size: NA
V: TRBV10-3
CDR3: CAISEGGSHSNQPQHF
DNA: TGTGCCATCAGTGAGGGGGGCAGCCATAGCAATCAGCCCCAGCATTTT

J: TRBJ2-2
D: NA
size: NA
V: TRBV5-1
CDR3: CASTLGRETGELFF
DNA: TGCGCCAGCACTCTAGGTCGGGAAACCGGGGAGCTGTTTTTT

J: TRBJ2-7
D: TRBD1
size: few
V: TRBV29-1
CDR3: CSSRTGGGHEQYF
DNA: TGCAGCTCCCGGACAGGGGGTGGCCACGAGCAGTACTTC

J: TRBJ2-5
D: NA
size: NA
V: TRBV6-5
CDR3: CASSYRYGSGETQYF
DNA: TGTGCCAGCAGTTACAGGTACGGGAGCGGTGAGACCCAGTACTTC

J: TRBJ1-2
D: NA
size: NA
V: TRBV7-9
CDR3: CASSLVVSNYGYTF
DNA: TGTGCCAGCAGCTTAGTGGTCAGTAACTATGGCTACACCTTC

J: TRBJ2-1
D: NA
size: NA
V: TRBV4-2
CDR3: CASSQELPMVNEQFF
DNA: TGTGCCAGCAGCCAAGAACTCCCGATGGTGAATGAGCAGTTCTTC

J: TRBJ1-4
D: NA
size: NA
V: TRBV3-1/TRBV3-2
CDR3: CASSQDSVRNEKLFF
DNA: TGTGCCAGCAGCCAAGATTCTGTCAGGAATGAAAAACTGTTTTTT

J: TRBJ2-1
D: NA
size: NA
V: TRBV27
CDR3: CASSSVEYEQFF
DNA: TGTGCCAGCAGTTCGGTAGAATATGAGCAGTTCTTC

J: TRBJ2-1
D: NA
size: NA
V: TRBV4-2
CDR3: CASSQEAGTSYNEQFF
DNA: TGTGCCAGCAGCCAAGAGGCGGGGACTTCCTACAATGAGCAGTTCTTC